Listed below are T cell receptor beta chains from one sample, sequenced in a study of OX40 agonist ivuxolimab in advanced cancers. Here immunoSEQ multiplex PCR was the method, and the copy in TCRdb shows in-frame clones only, minus some. The sample shows about 82,000 clones, roughly 91% of them seen only once. Here the sequenced sample was CD4+ or CD8+ T cells sorted from blood, taken in a trial of the OX40 agonist ivuxolimab. The receptors here all came from an adult with an advanced solid tumor such as melanoma, head and neck, liver or kidney cancer. Both conserved end residues are part of each CDR3. A D gene is named only where the DNA matches it firmly. For some rows the clone size is stated as once, few or many, or as a class when expanded; others skip it.

.	15	.	TRBV9	TRBJ2-3	TGTGCCAGCAGCGTATCTACTAGAGTAGCAGATACGCAGTATTTT	CASSVSTRVADTQYF
once	14	.	TRBV5-1	TRBJ2-7	TGCGCCAGCAGCTTCCTCGGAGGGGGTAATGAGCAGTACTTC	CASSFLGGGNEQYF
.	14	.	TRBV11-2	TRBJ2-3	TGTGCCAGCAGCTTATCCCCAAGCACAGATACGCAGTATTTT	CASSLSPSTDTQYF
.	14	.	TRBV30	TRBJ2-5	TGTGCCTGGAGTGTAGGACTGGGGGGAGAGACCCAGTACTTC	CAWSVGLGGETQYF
.	18	TRBD1	TRBV29-1	TRBJ2-3	TGCAGCGTTGCTATACGTACCGGGACAGGGGGGAGCACAGATACGCAGTATTTT	CSVAIRTGTGGSTDTQYF
once	15	TRBD2	TRBV18	TRBJ2-5	TGTGCCAGCTCACCACTAGCGGGCAACCAAGAGACCCAGTACTTC	CASSPLAGNQETQYF
.	15	TRBD1	TRBV2	TRBJ2-5	TGTGCCAGCAGGCGAGGGGGCGGCATCCAAGAGACCCAGTACTTC	CASRRGGGIQETQYF
.	15	.	TRBV28	TRBJ1-2	TGTGCCAGCAGTTTATGGCGGGTAGATAACTATGGCTACACCTTC	CASSLWRVDNYGYTF
few	13	.	TRBV30	TRBJ1-5	TGTGCCTGGAGTCCCACAGGGAATCAGCCCCAGCATTTT	CAWSPTGNQPQHF
.	15	TRBD2	TRBV19	TRBJ2-5	TGTGCCAGTAGTACAATTAGCGGGAGCGGAGAGACCCAGTACTTC	CASSTISGSGETQYF
.	14	TRBD1	TRBV5-1	TRBJ2-1	TGCGCCAGCAGCCTGGGGGACAGGTCCCATGAGCAGTTCTTC	CASSLGDRSHEQFF
.	16	.	TRBV27	TRBJ1-1	TGTGCCAGCAGTTCTACCCTGGCCATTCCGAACACTGAAGCTTTCTTT	CASSSTLAIPNTEAFF
.	15	.	TRBV7-2	TRBJ2-7	TGTGCCAGCAGCCGTGGGGGACTCCTGTCCTACGAGCAGTACTTC	CASSRGGLLSYEQYF
.	13	.	TRBV27	TRBJ2-3	TGTGCCAGCAGTTGGAAAGGGACAGATACGCAGTATTTT	CASSWKGTDTQYF
.	15	.	TRBV19	TRBJ1-2	TGTGCCAGTAGTAGTCAGGGGCGTGATGCGTATGGCTACACCTTC	CASSSQGRDAYGYTF
.	12	.	TRBV30	TRBJ1-1	TGTGCCTGGGGGGACACCGCGACTGAAGCTTTCTTT	CAWGDTATEAFF
.	15	.	TRBV19	TRBJ1-2	TGTGCCAGTAGTCTGGGAGTTGGGGCCCCCTATGGCTACACCTTC	CASSLGVGAPYGYTF
.	17	TRBD1	TRBV6-4	TRBJ1-5	TGTGCCAGCAGTTTCCAGGAGACAGGGCTCATTTCTCAGCCCCAGCATTTT	CASSFQETGLISQPQHF
.	14	TRBD2	TRBV28	TRBJ2-3	TGTGCCAGCAATCTAGCGGGGGTGACAGATACGCAGTATTTT	CASNLAGVTDTQYF
.	13	.	TRBV7-9	TRBJ1-4	TGTGCCAGCAGCTTAGGAACGGGCGAAAAACTGTTTTTT	CASSLGTGEKLFF
once	13	.	TRBV7-2	TRBJ2-1	TGTGCCAGCAGCCCCACCTACTACAATGAGCAGTTCTTC	CASSPTYYNEQFF
.	12	.	TRBV28	TRBJ1-2	TGTGCCAGCAACCCCCCGGGTAAGGGCTACACCTTC	CASNPPGKGYTF
.	14	.	TRBV10-3	TRBJ1-2	TGTGCCATCAGTGACTTGACAGTTAACTATGGCTACACCTTC	CAISDLTVNYGYTF
.	13	.	TRBV6-1	TRBJ1-5	TGTGCCAGCAGTGAAGCCGTCAATCAGCCCCAGCATTTT	CASSEAVNQPQHF
.	18	.	TRBV18	TRBJ1-3	TGTGCCAGCTCACCTCTTTTGCCGGGACCCCAAGTTGGAAACACCATATATTTT	CASSPLLPGPQVGNTIYF
.	16	TRBD1	TRBV18	TRBJ1-1	TGTGCCAGCTCAGCTGGACAGGGGGCAACTTTCACTGAAGCTTTCTTT	CASSAGQGATFTEAFF
few	14	TRBD2	TRBV19	TRBJ2-1	TGTGCCAGTAGTTTAGCGGGAGGGCTCGATGAGCAGTTCTTC	CASSLAGGLDEQFF